The rows below give T cell receptor beta chains drawn from one sample of a study of tumor-infiltrating lymphocytes in localized non-small cell lung cancer. The method was immunoSEQ multiplex PCR; TCRdb's version includes in-frame clones alone and lacks a portion of them. The table includes several thousand clones, about two thirds detected once. Sequenced: lung tumor tissue. Receptors originate from a human donor with non-small cell lung cancer. CDR3s include the opening cysteine and the closing phenylalanine or tryptophan. The D gene is left open where the match is weak. Some rows mark clone size as missing; the rest say once, few, many or name a class of expanded clone.

J gene | V gene | clone size | D gene | CDR3 length | CDR3 DNA | CDR3 protein
TRBJ2-7 | TRBV28 | medium-sized | . | 14 | TGTGCCAGCAGTTTATTCAGGGGTCCATACGAGCAGTACTTC | CASSLFRGPYEQYF
TRBJ2-6 | TRBV15 | once | TRBD1 | 16 | TGTGCCACCAGCAGAAGACAGGGGGCTGGGGCCAACGTCCTGACTTTC | CATSRRQGAGANVLTF
TRBJ2-1 | TRBV5-1 | . | . | 11 | TGCGCCAGCAGCCTCTACAATGAGCAGTTCTTC | CASSLYNEQFF
TRBJ2-7 | TRBV19 | . | TRBD2 | 13 | TGTGCCAGTAGTCCGGGACTAGCGGGAAGGTGGTACTTC | CASSPGLAGRWYF
TRBJ1-4 | TRBV4-3 | . | . | 15 | TGCGCCAGCAGCCAGGGCCGGGGGCATGGGAAAAAACTGTTTTTT | CASSQGRGHGKKLFF
TRBJ1-4 | TRBV11-2 | . | . | 15 | TGTGCCAGCAGCTTAGATCTGGGTCCCAATGAAAAACTGTTTTTT | CASSLDLGPNEKLFF
TRBJ1-1 | TRBV19 | few | . | 16 | TGTGCCAGTATGGGAGCCACGGGGACTATGAACACTGAAGCTTTCTTT | CASMGATGTMNTEAFF
TRBJ2-3 | TRBV18 | once | TRBD1 | 17 | TGTGCCAGCTCAAGAAGACAGGGGGCGACTGCCACAGATACGCAGTATTTT | CASSRRQGATATDTQYF
TRBJ1-2 | TRBV19 | . | . | 16 | TGTGCCAGTAGTACCCCCGGGAGGGGAAGGGGGTATGGCTACACCTTC | CASSTPGRGRGYGYTF
TRBJ2-3 | TRBV18 | . | TRBD2 | 16 | TGTGCCAGCTCACCCAGCGGGAACGGAGGCACAGATACGCAGTATTTT | CASSPSGNGGTDTQYF
TRBJ2-6 | TRBV7-9 | . | . | 14 | TGTGCCAGCAGCTCCTCGATCCCCGCCAACGTCCTGACTTTC | CASSSSIPANVLTF
TRBJ1-2 | TRBV7-2 | . | TRBD1 | 15 | TGTGCCAGCAGCCCCGGACAGGCAAACCCTGCTGGCTACACCTTC | CASSPGQANPAGYTF
TRBJ1-2 | TRBV15 | . | TRBD1 | 16 | TGTGCCACCAGCAGAGATAGGGGCAGGGGGATCTATGGCTACACCTTC | CATSRDRGRGIYGYTF
TRBJ1-2 | TRBV4-1 | . | TRBD1 | 14 | TGCGCCAGCAGCCAACCACGGACAGGCTATGGCTACACCTTC | CASSQPRTGYGYTF
TRBJ2-3 | TRBV9 | . | TRBD2 | 15 | TGTGCCAGCAGCGTAGCTGGGACTAGCGCAGATACGCAGTATTTT | CASSVAGTSADTQYF
TRBJ1-1 | TRBV2 | . | . | 15 | TGTGCCAGCAGTGATGGCCCAGCGGGGGTTGATGAAGCTTTCTTT | CASSDGPAGVDEAFF
TRBJ2-7 | TRBV7-2 | . | . | 10 | TGTGCCAGCAGCTGGATTTGCAGGTACTTC | CASSWICRYF
TRBJ1-1 | TRBV5-4 | . | . | 12 | TGTGCCAGCAGCGTGGACAGTGCTGAAGCTTTCTTT | CASSVDSAEAFF
TRBJ2-5 | TRBV6-1 | medium-sized | . | 14 | TGTGCCAGCAGTGAAGCGCAGGGCCAAGAGACCCAGTACTTC | CASSEAQGQETQYF
TRBJ2-1 | TRBV5-1 | . | TRBD2 | 19 | TGCGCCAGCGCTGCCATTGGATGGGCGGGGGGGGATAACTACAATGAGCAGTTCTTC | CASAAIGWAGGDNYNEQFF
TRBJ2-3 | TRBV4-2 | . | TRBD2 | 18 | TGTGCCAGCAGCCAAGGACTAGCGGGGGGGCCGGGCACAGATACGCAGTATTTT | CASSQGLAGGPGTDTQYF
TRBJ1-2 | TRBV6-5 | . | . | 15 | TGTGCCAGCAGTTATATCGGGGCCCGGAACTATGGCTACACCTTC | CASSYIGARNYGYTF
TRBJ1-5 | TRBV30 | once | . | 15 | TGTGCCTGGAGTGGGGGGCTGTATAGCAATCAGCCCCAGCATTTT | CAWSGGLYSNQPQHF
TRBJ2-7 | TRBV14 | . | . | 12 | TGTGCCAGCGGGGAAACATCCTACGAGCAGTACTTC | CASGETSYEQYF
TRBJ2-7 | TRBV30 | . | . | 13 | TGTGCCTGGAGTGGGGCAGTAAACTACGAGCAGTACTTC | CAWSGAVNYEQYF
TRBJ2-7 | TRBV10-2 | . | . | 12 | TGCGCCAGCAGCGTCGGCCGGTTCGAGCAGTACTTC | CASSVGRFEQYF
TRBJ2-3 | TRBV6-5 | . | . | 12 | TGTGCAGTGGCGGCCCTGAGGGGTACGCAGTATTTT | CAVAALRGTQYF
TRBJ1-2 | TRBV2 | . | . | 15 | TGTGCCAGCAGTGAAGGGGACGGGGGAGCCTATGGCTACACCTTC | CASSEGDGGAYGYTF
TRBJ2-7 | TRBV7-9 | . | . | 12 | TGTGCCAGCAGCTTGGACTACCGCGAGCAGTACTTC | CASSLDYREQYF
TRBJ1-5 | TRBV11-2 | . | . | 15 | TGTGCCAGCAGCTCAAGGGGTGGCAGCGGGCAGCCCCAGCATTTT | CASSSRGGSGQPQHF
TRBJ1-2 | TRBV18 | . | . | 14 | TGTGCCAGCTCACCCGGACAGCCGCGGGGTGGCTACACCTTC | CASSPGQPRGGYTF
TRBJ1-1 | TRBV19 | . | . | 14 | TGTGCCAGCCGAGTCGGGGAAGTGTACACTGAAGCTTTCTTT | CASRVGEVYTEAFF
TRBJ2-3 | TRBV6-5 | . | . | 15 | TGTGCCAGCAGCTTACAAGGACAGAACACAGATACGCAGTATTTT | CASSLQGQNTDTQYF
TRBJ1-5 | TRBV12-5 | . | TRBD1 | 17 | TGTGCTAGTGGTCCCAAGGGGGGACAGGGGGGGAGTCAGCCCCAGCATTTT | CASGPKGGQGGSQPQHF
TRBJ2-7 | TRBV28 | medium-sized | . | 15 | TGTGCCAGCAGTTCCCCTCAGGGGTTTGCCTACGAGCAGTACTTC | CASSSPQGFAYEQYF
TRBJ2-1 | TRBV5-1 | . | . | 15 | TGCGCCAGCAGCTTCGGGGGGCCTACCTACAATGAGCAGTTCTTC | CASSFGGPTYNEQFF
TRBJ1-3 | TRBV30 | . | . | 16 | TGTGCCTGGACCCTGGGGACTTATAACTCTGGAAACACCATATATTTT | CAWTLGTYNSGNTIYF
TRBJ2-1 | TRBV18 | few | TRBD1 | 15 | TGTGCCAGCTCACCTAAAGGACAGGGCGGCAATGAGCAGTTCTTC | CASSPKGQGGNEQFF
TRBJ1-2 | TRBV6-5 | once | . | 14 | TGTGCCAGCAGGAAGACAGGCGTTGACTATGGCTACACCTTC | CASRKTGVDYGYTF
TRBJ2-3 | TRBV14 | . | . | 14 | TGTGCCAGCAGCCCTAGGACTAGCACAGATACGCAGTATTTT | CASSPRTSTDTQYF
TRBJ1-1 | TRBV5-4 | . | . | 15 | TGTGCCAGCAGCCCGGAGGGGATTTTGAACACTGAAGCTTTCTTT | CASSPEGILNTEAFF
TRBJ2-7 | TRBV2 | once | TRBD1 | 15 | TGTGCCAGCAGTACAGGGGAAGTCGCTCCCGGCGAGCAGTACTTC | CASSTGEVAPGEQYF
TRBJ1-5 | TRBV21-1 | . | . | 17 | TGTGCCAGCAGCAAATATATAATGACAGCTAGCAATCAGCCCCAGCATTTT | CASSKYIMTASNQPQHF
TRBJ2-7 | TRBV30 | . | TRBD1 | 16 | TGTGCCTGGAGTGTACGGGGACAGGGGGCGTCTTACGAGCAGTACTTC | CAWSVRGQGASYEQYF
TRBJ2-2 | TRBV10-2 | . | . | 16 | TGCGCCAGCATGCATGCAAGAATAACGAACACCGGGGAGCTGTTTTTT | CASMHARITNTGELFF